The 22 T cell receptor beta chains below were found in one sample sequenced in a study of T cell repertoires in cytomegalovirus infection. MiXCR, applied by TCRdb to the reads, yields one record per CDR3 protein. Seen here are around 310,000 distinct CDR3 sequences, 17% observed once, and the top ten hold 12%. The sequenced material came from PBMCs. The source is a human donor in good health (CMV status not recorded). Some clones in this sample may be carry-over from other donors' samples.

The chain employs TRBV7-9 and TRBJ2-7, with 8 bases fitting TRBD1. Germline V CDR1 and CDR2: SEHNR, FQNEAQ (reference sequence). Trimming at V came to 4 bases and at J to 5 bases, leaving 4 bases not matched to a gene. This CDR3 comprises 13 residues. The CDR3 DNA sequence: TGTGCCAGCAGCTCTTGGACAGGGAACGAGCAGTACTTC. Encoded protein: CASSSWTGNEQYF.

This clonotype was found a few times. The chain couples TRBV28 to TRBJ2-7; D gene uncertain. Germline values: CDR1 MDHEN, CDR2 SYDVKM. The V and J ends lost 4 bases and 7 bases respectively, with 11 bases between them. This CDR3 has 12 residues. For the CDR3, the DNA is TGTGCCAGCAGTTGGTCTGCAATGGAGCAGTACTTC. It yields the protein CASSWSAMEQYF.

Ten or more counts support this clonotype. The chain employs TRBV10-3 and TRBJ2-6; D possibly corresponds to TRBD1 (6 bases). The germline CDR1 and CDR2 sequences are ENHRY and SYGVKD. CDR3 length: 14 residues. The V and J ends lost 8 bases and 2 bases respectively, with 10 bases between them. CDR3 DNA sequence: TGTGCCATCTTGGACAGTGCTGGGGCCAACGTCCTGACTTTC. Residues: CAILDSAGANVLTF.

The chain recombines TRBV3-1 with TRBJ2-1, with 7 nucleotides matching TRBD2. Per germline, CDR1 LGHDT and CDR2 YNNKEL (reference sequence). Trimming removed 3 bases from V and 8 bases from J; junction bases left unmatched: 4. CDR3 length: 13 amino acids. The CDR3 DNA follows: TGTGCCAGCAGCCAGAACAGCGGGGATGAGCAGTTCTTC. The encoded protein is CASSQNSGDEQFF.

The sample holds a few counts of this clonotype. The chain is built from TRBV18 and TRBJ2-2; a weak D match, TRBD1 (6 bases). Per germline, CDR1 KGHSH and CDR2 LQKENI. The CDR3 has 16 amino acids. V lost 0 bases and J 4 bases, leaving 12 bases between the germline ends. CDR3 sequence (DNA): TGTGCCAGCTCACCACCGACAGGAGGATTCACCGGGGAGCTGTTTTTT. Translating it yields CASSPPTGGFTGELFF.

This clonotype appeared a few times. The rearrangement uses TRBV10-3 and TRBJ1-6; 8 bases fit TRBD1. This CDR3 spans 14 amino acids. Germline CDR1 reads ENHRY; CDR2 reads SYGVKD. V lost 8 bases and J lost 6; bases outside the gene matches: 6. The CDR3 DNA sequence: TGTGCCATCCGTGTCGGGACAGGTAATTCACCCCTCCACTTT. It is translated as CAIRVGTGNSPLHF.

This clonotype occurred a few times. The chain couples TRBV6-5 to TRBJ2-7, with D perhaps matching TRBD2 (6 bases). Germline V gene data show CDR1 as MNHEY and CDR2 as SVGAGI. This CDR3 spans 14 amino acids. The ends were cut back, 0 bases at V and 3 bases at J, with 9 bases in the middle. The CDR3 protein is CASSYSTEGYEQYF. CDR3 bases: TGTGCCAGCAGTTACTCGACGGAGGGCTACGAGCAGTACTTC.

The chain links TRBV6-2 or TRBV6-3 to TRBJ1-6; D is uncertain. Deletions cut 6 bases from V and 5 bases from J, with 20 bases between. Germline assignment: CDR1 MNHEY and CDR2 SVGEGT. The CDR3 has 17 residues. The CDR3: CASSVGRLLDDNSPLHF. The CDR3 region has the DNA TGTGCCAGCAGCGTGGGGAGGTTGCTGGATGATAATTCACCCCTCCACTTT.

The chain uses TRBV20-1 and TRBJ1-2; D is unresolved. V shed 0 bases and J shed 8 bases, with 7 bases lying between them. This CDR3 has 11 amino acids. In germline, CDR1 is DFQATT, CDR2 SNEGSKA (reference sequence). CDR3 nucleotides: TGCAGTGCTAGAGACGGAACCGGCTACACCTTC. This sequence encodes CSARDGTGYTF.

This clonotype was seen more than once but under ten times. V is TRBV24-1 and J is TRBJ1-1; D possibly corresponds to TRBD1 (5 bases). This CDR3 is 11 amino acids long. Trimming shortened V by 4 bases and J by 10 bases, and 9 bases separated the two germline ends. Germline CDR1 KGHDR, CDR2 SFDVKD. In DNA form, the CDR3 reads TGTGCCACCAGTGACGCAGGGAGAGCTTTCTTT. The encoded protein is CATSDAGRAFF.

CDR3 amino acids: CASSFYQTGNQETQYF. The DNA of the CDR3 is TGTGCCAGCAGTTTCTATCAAACAGGGAACCAAGAGACCCAGTACTTC. This rearrangement joins TRBV28 to TRBJ2-5; D may be TRBD1 (6 bases). The germline V gene has CDR1 MDHEN and CDR2 SYDVKM. This CDR3 spans 16 amino acids. Deletions cut 3 bases from V and 0 bases from J, with 14 bases between. The full variable domain, completed using reference TRBV28 and TRBJ2-5, is DVKVTQSSRYLVKRTGEKVFLECVQDMDHENMFWYRQDPGLGLRLIYFSYDVKMKEKGDIPEGYSVSREKKERFSLILESASTNQTSMYLCASSFYQTGNQETQYFGPGTRLLVL.

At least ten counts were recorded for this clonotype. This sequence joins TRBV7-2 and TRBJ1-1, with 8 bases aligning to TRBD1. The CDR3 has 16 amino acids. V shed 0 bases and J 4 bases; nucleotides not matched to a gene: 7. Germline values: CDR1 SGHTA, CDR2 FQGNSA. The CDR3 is CASSLALTGVVTEAFF. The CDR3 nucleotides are TGTGCCAGCAGCTTAGCCCTGACAGGGGTAGTCACTGAAGCTTTCTTT.

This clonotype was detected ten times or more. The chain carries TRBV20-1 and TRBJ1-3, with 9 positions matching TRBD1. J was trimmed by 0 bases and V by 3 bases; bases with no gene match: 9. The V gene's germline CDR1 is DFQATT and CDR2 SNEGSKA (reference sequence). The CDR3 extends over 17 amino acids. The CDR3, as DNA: TGCAGTGCTAGGGGGACAGGGACCATCAGCTCTGGAAACACCATATATTTT. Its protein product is CSARGTGTISSGNTIYF.

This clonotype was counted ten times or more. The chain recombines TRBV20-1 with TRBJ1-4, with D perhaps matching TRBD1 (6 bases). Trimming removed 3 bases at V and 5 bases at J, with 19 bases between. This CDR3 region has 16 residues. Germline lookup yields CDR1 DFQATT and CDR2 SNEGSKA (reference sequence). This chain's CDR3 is CSASTGPDSFNEKLFF. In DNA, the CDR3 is TGCAGTGCTAGTACCGGGCCGGACAGTTTCAATGAAAAACTGTTTTTT.

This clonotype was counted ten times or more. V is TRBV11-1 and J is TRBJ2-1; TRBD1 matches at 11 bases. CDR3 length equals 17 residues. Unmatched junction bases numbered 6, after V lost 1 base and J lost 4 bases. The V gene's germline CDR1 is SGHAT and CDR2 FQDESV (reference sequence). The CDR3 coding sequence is TGTGCCAGCAGCTTAGATTCCGGGACAGGGGGTTACAATGAGCAGTTCTTC. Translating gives CASSLDSGTGGYNEQFF.

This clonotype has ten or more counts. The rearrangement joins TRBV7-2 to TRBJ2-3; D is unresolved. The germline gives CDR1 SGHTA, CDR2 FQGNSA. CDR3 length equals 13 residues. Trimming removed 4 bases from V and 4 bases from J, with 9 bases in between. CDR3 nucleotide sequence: TGTGCCAGCAGCTACCGACGCCCAGATACGCAGTATTTT. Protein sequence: CASSYRRPDTQYF.

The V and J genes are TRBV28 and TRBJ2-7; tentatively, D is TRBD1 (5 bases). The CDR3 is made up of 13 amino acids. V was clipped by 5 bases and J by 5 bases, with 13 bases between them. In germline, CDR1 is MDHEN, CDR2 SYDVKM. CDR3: CASSHPQADEQYF. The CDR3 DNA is TGTGCCAGCAGTCACCCACAGGCGGACGAGCAGTACTTC.

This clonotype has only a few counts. The CDR3 region is CATLEGSGSYTEAFF. As DNA, the CDR3 is TGTGCCACCCTCGAGGGGTCGGGGTCCTACACTGAAGCTTTCTTT. J is TRBJ1-1 and V is TRBV2; TRBD1 might be the D (5 bases). This CDR3 comprises 15 residues. Germline lookup yields CDR1 SNHLY and CDR2 FYNNEI. The germline V and J ends were trimmed by 10 bases and 3 bases, with 21 bases remaining between them.

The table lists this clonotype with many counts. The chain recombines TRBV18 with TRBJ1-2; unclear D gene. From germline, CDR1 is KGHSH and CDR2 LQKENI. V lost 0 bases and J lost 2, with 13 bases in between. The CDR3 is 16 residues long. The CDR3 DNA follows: TGTGCCAGCTCACCACCGTATAGTCAGGTCAACTATGGCTACACCTTC. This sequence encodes CASSPPYSQVNYGYTF.

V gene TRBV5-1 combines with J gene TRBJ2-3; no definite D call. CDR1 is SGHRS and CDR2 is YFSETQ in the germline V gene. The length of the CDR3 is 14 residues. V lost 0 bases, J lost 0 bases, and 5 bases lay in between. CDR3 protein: CASSLADSTDTQYF. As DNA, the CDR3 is TGCGCCAGCAGCTTGGCTGACAGCACAGATACGCAGTATTTT.

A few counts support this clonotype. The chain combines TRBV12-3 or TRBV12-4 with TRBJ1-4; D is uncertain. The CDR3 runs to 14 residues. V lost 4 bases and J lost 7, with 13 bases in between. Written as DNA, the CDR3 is TGTGCCAGCAGTTCGACCGCGGCGGGTGAAAAACTGTTTTTT. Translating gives CASSSTAAGEKLFF.

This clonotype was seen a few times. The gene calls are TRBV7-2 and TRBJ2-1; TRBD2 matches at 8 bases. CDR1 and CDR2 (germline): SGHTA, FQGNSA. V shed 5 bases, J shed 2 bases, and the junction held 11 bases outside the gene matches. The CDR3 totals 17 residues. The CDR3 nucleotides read TGTGCCAGCAGCCGAGCGGTCGCGGGGGGCCCCTACAATGAGCAGTTCTTC. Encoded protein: CASSRAVAGGPYNEQFF.